These T cell receptor beta chains were read from a single sample in a study of regulatory T cells in long-lasting Graves disease. Using its own MiXCR run on the multiplex PCR reads, TCRdb lists one record per CDR3 protein. The data show hundreds of thousands of distinct CDR3 sequences, with around 15% seen just once and 20% to 25% held by the top ten. The same specimen was also included in a second study, on T cells in Graves' hyperthyroidism and ophthalmopathy.

Sequenced material: peripheral blood mononuclear cells (PBMCs), taken at new diagnosis, from a patient treated with antithyroid drugs. The receptors were gathered from a woman aged 35-60 years with Graves disease. CDR3s include the opening cysteine and the closing phenylalanine or tryptophan.

v_gene	j_gene	len	CDR3aa
TRBV11-1	TRBJ2-1	14	CASSQGDTRDEQFF
TRBV3-1	TRBJ2-7	12	CASSRADGEQYF
TRBV12-3/TRBV12-4	TRBJ2-1	11	CASSLGHVQFF
TRBV20-1	TRBJ2-3	14	CSARVQEQGDTQYF
TRBV29-1	TRBJ1-1	12	CSVGELRTEAFF
TRBV2	TRBJ2-7	17	CASSPPGQGGRGYEQYF
TRBV4-1	TRBJ2-3	16	CASSQVGGGNTDTQYF
TRBV15	TRBJ2-1	15	CATSRDGGEWNEQFF
TRBV2	TRBJ1-2	15	CASSPTGTGGYGYTF
TRBV12-5	TRBJ2-7	14	CASGAGTGRDEQYF
TRBV9	TRBJ2-6	16	CASSVRGGDGANVLTF
TRBV5-1	TRBJ1-2	15	CASSPGTSSGYGYTF
TRBV7-6	TRBJ2-5	15	CASSLVARGQETQYF
TRBV12-3/TRBV12-4	TRBJ1-5	13	CASSSSESQPQHF
TRBV20-1	TRBJ1-1	15	CSARDRGGLNTEAFF
TRBV2	TRBJ1-2	15	CASSAGGRGNYGYTF
TRBV19	TRBJ1-2	15	CASSTGQAAGDGYTF
TRBV20-1	TRBJ2-1	11	CSAPDRREQFF
TRBV2	TRBJ1-6	16	CASSSSVAGLGSPLHF
TRBV7-6	TRBJ1-5	15	CASNRGVKSNQPQHF
TRBV2	TRBJ1-1	16	CASSEARTGANTEAFF
TRBV10-3	TRBJ1-5	14	CAISESDSSKPQHF
TRBV18	TRBJ1-2	14	CASSPLDDRYGYTF
TRBV6-1	TRBJ1-4	15	CASSDWGGSLEKLFF
TRBV3-1	TRBJ1-1	18	CASSQVGAGTGGYTEAFF
TRBV19	TRBJ1-5	12	CASRHEGQPQHF
TRBV12-3/TRBV12-4	TRBJ1-6	15	CASSLEVSYNSPLHF
TRBV25-1	TRBJ1-5	14	CASSESGVSQPQHF
TRBV30	TRBJ2-5	11	CAWGTAKTQYF
TRBV9	TRBJ2-2	17	CASSVEDRAKNTGELFF
TRBV9	TRBJ2-2	14	CASSADRAGGELFF
TRBV30	NA	12	CAWSGTVETQYF
TRBV6-2/TRBV6-3	TRBJ1-5	16	CASSYSGQGLNQPQHF
TRBV7-2	TRBJ1-2	16	CASSFDRDGGIYGYTF
TRBV6-1	TRBJ1-4	14	CATALTATNEKLFF
TRBV12-3/TRBV12-4	TRBJ2-1	17	CASSSPPGLAGYNEQFF
TRBV6-1	TRBJ2-7	12	CASTDRAHEQYF
TRBV7-9	TRBJ1-1	15	CASSLARAGGTEAFF
TRBV7-9	TRBJ1-2	13	CASSSSSGEGYTF
TRBV7-3	TRBJ2-5	15	CASSFSGTNQETQYF
TRBV6-1	TRBJ1-1	15	CASTLSLGIGTEAFF
TRBV7-9	TRBJ1-3	15	CASRGDGSSGNTIYF
TRBV28	TRBJ2-3	15	CASTADRAHTDTQYF
TRBV29-1	TRBJ2-1	15	CSVEEGTSGPNEQFF
TRBV6-1	TRBJ2-1	17	CASGTTSGGQKRDEQFF
TRBV12-3/TRBV12-4	TRBJ2-7	15	CASSLTGTGGYEQYF
TRBV12-3/TRBV12-4	TRBJ2-7	14	CASSFRGGNGEQYF
TRBV13	TRBJ1-4	14	CASRIQGTGEKLFF
TRBV7-2	TRBJ2-3	16	CASSHRTGSDTDTQYF
TRBV19	TRBJ1-6	16	CASSKMTGQGNSPLHF
TRBV11-3	TRBJ1-2	13	CASSPMGAGGYTF
TRBV7-2	TRBJ2-3	17	CASSPGQGRSGTDTQYF
TRBV4-2	TRBJ1-1	14	CASSQDTANTEAFF
TRBV2	TRBJ2-1	10	CASSRQREFF
TRBV2	TRBJ1-5	14	CASSESNSNQPQHF
TRBV28	TRBJ2-5	16	CASRSYSGGPGETQYF
TRBV2	TRBJ1-3	14	CASTTESSGNTIYF